One and the same sample provided the 24 T cell receptor beta chains below, sequenced in a study of blood T cell repertoires in COVID-19. Some clones are missing from TCRdb's copy, which holds only in-frame ones; the method was immunoSEQ multiplex PCR. The sample has roughly 700,000 clones; approximately 90% are singletons. Sample: peripheral blood. The source of these receptors is a woman aged 18-35 years with acute or convalescent COVID-19.

The rearrangement links TRBV7-9 to TRBJ2-7; 8 bases line up with TRBD1. The germline V gene has CDR1 SEHNR and CDR2 FQNEAQ (reference sequence). CDR3 size: 14 residues. The V segment lost 5 bases and the J segment 4 bases; nucleotides outside the gene matches: 7. DNA of the CDR3: TGTGCCAGCAGCCACCGGGACAGGAATTACGAGCAGTACTTC. Amino acid sequence: CASSHRDRNYEQYF.

A single count supports this clone. The chain carries TRBV14 and TRBJ1-1; TRBD1 might be the D (6 bases). The CDR3 extends over 14 amino acids. V was pared by 5 bases and J by 1 base, with 11 bases between. Germline V lookup: CDR1 SGHDN, CDR2 FVKESK. DNA of the CDR3: TGTGCCAGCAGCTACCGGACAGCGAACACTGAAGCTTTCTTT. Translated: CASSYRTANTEAFF.

This rearrangement joins TRBV4-3 to TRBJ2-3, with TRBD2 identical over 9 bases. The germline gives CDR1 LGHNA, CDR2 YSLEER. This CDR3 contains 16 residues. V gave up 4 bases and J gave up 5 bases; unmatched junction bases: 10. The CDR3 region has the DNA TGCGCCAGCAGCCCGAGGGACGGCGGGGGGGTAGATACGCAGTATTTT. Its protein product is CASSPRDGGGVDTQYF.

J is TRBJ1-2 and V is TRBV6-5; D not resolved. There are 12 residues in the CDR3. V gave up 10 bases and J gave up 4 bases, with 13 bases separating them. CDR1 is MNHEY and CDR2 is SVGAGI in the germline V gene. This CDR3 is CAISGRAYGYTF. Here the CDR3 DNA reads TGTGCCATATCGGGGAGGGCCTATGGCTACACCTTC.

The CDR3 is CASSIPAESNEQFF. CDR3 in DNA: TGTGCCAGTAGTATCCCCGCCGAGAGCAATGAGCAGTTCTTC. The chain couples TRBV19 to TRBJ2-1; D uncertain. The V end lost 3 bases, the J end lost 6 bases, and 12 bases lay between the germline ends. Germline V gene lookup returns CDR1 LNHDA and CDR2 SQIVND (reference sequence). The CDR3 consists of 14 residues.

This chain links TRBV18 with TRBJ1-2; a weak D match, TRBD1 (5 bases). CDR1 KGHSH and CDR2 LQKENI come from the germline V gene. V gave up 0 bases and J gave up 6 bases, with 14 bases separating them. The CDR3 has 15 amino acids. CDR3 region: CASSPPQGLFHGYTF. The DNA of the CDR3 is TGTGCCAGCTCACCACCCCAGGGCCTGTTCCATGGCTACACCTTC.

This sequence joins TRBV4-1 and TRBJ2-4; a weak D match, TRBD1 (6 bases). The V gene lost 1 base and the J gene lost 8 bases, with 18 bases spanning the gap. The CDR3 runs to 16 residues. Per the germline V gene, CDR1 is MGHRA and CDR2 is YSYEKL. CDR3 sequence reads: CASSQASWTDGYIQYF. The CDR3 DNA reads TGCGCCAGCAGCCAAGCGTCTTGGACAGATGGATACATTCAGTACTTC.

The rearrangement uses TRBV2 and TRBJ1-5; D is possibly TRBD1 (6 bases). The CDR3 totals 15 residues. Trimming cost V 4 bases and J 4 bases, with 14 bases left between them. Germline values: CDR1 SNHLY, CDR2 FYNNEI. For the CDR3, the DNA is TGTGCCAGCAGTGCGGGACACCCGGGTAATCAGCCCCAGCATTTT. Protein product: CASSAGHPGNQPQHF.

V usage is TRBV11-2 and J usage is TRBJ2-2; D is possibly TRBD1 (6 bases). With 1 base removed from V and 5 bases from J, the gap between germline ends came to 14 bases. This CDR3 contains 16 residues. Germline V gene sequence: CDR1 SGHAT, CDR2 FQNNGV. The CDR3 region is CASSLVGGEGTGELFF. The CDR3 DNA follows: TGTGCCAGCAGCTTAGTTGGGGGCGAGGGGACCGGGGAGCTGTTTTTT.

CDR3 DNA: TGTGCCATCAGTTCCGGACATTATAATTCACCCCTCCACTTT. Translation: CAISSGHYNSPLHF. V is TRBV10-3 and J is TRBJ1-6, with TRBD1 as a possible D gene (5 bases). V gave up 5 bases and J gave up 4 bases, with 9 bases separating them. CDR3 size: 14 residues. From germline, CDR1 is ENHRY and CDR2 SYGVKD.

The chain joins TRBV18 to TRBJ1-1; 8 positions match TRBD1. This CDR3 has 14 amino acids. CDR1 is KGHSH, CDR2 LQKENI, per germline. V was clipped by 7 bases and J by 6 bases; unmatched bases: 10. The CDR3: CASFSTGGKAEAFF. DNA for the CDR3: TGTGCCAGCTTTAGCACAGGGGGGAAGGCTGAAGCTTTCTTT. The variable domain in full, completed from reference TRBV18 and TRBJ1-1, reads NAGVMQNPRHLVRRRGQEARLRCSPMKGHSHVYWYRQLPEEGLKFMVYLQKENIIDESGMPKERFSAEFPKEGPSILRIQQVVRGDSAAYFCASFSTGGKAEAFFGQGTRLTVV.

The genes are TRBV4-2 and TRBJ2-2, with 13 bases matching TRBD2. CDR1 and CDR2 from the germline V gene are LGHNA and YNFKEQ. The CDR3 totals 17 residues. Trimming took 3 bases from V and 4 from J; bases not matched to a gene: 5. CDR3 sequence reads: CASSQRLAGGLTGELFF. CDR3 DNA sequence: TGTGCCAGCAGCCAGAGACTAGCGGGGGGACTCACCGGGGAGCTGTTTTTT.

This clone occurred a few times. The chain carries TRBV5-5 and TRBJ1-4, with unresolved D. The length of the CDR3 is 13 residues. V was cut by 2 bases and J by 10 bases, with 12 bases left in between. Germline values: CDR1 SGHKS, CDR2 YYEKEE (reference sequence). The CDR3 DNA follows: TGTGCCAGCAGCTTATGGACGGGAGGAAAACTGTTTTTT. Translating gives CASSLWTGGKLFF.

This sequence joins TRBV9 and TRBJ2-3, with D perhaps TRBD2 (6 bases). V was shortened by 0 bases and J by 8 bases, with 10 bases between the two germline ends. Germline-derived CDR1 and CDR2 are SGDLS and YYNGEE. This CDR3 is 13 amino acids long. The CDR3 DNA sequence: TGTGCCAGCAGCGTAGGGGACTCGCGTACGCAGTATTTT. Translating it yields CASSVGDSRTQYF. Drawing the rest from reference TRBV9 and TRBJ2-3, the complete variable domain is DSGVTQTPKHLITATGQRVTLRCSPRSGDLSVYWYQQSLDQGLQFLIQYYNGEERAKGNILERFSAQQFPDLHSELNLSSLELGDSALYFCASSVGDSRTQYFGPGTRLTVL.

The rearrangement uses TRBV9 and TRBJ1-1, with 10 bases lining up with TRBD1. Trimming took 4 bases from V and 2 from J; bases not matched to a gene: 2. The CDR3 length is 14 residues. Germline V gene sequence: CDR1 SGDLS, CDR2 YYNGEE. As DNA, the CDR3 is TGTGCCAGCAGCTCGACAGGGGGCAACACTGAAGCTTTCTTT. This codes for CASSSTGGNTEAFF.

The chain carries TRBV11-3 and TRBJ2-7; 7 bases are a match to TRBD2. The CDR3 sequence is 13 residues long. The V gene end was trimmed by 4 bases and the J gene end by 4 bases; junction bases not matched to a gene: 4. Looked up from germline, CDR1 is SGHNT and CDR2 is YENEEA. The CDR3 nucleotides are TGTGCCAGCAGCTCGGGGGGAGATTACGAGCAGTACTTC. Its protein is CASSSGGDYEQYF.

The chain couples TRBV4-1 to TRBJ1-4; D not resolved. Looked up from germline, CDR1 is MGHRA and CDR2 is YSYEKL. The V end lost 2 bases, the J end lost 3 bases, and 13 bases lay between the germline ends. This CDR3 spans 16 amino acids. This CDR3 is CASSQPGRAPNEKLFF. CDR3 bases: TGCGCCAGCAGCCAACCCGGGCGGGCTCCTAATGAAAAACTGTTTTTT.

This chain links TRBV7-8 with TRBJ2-1; D perhaps matches TRBD1 (6 bases). Germline V CDR1 and CDR2: SGHVS, FQNEAQ. This CDR3 has 12 residues. Trimming took 5 bases from V and 9 from J, leaving 11 bases between them. For the CDR3, the DNA is TGTGCCAGCAGCACTAACAGGGCTGAGCAGTTCTTC. Translated: CASSTNRAEQFF.

The CDR3 is CASSPGGEQYF. In nucleotides, the CDR3 is TGTGCCAGCAGCCCGGGGGGTGAGCAGTACTTC. The rearrangement uses TRBV14 and TRBJ2-7; 7 bases align to TRBD2. The CDR3 loop spans 11 amino acids. V shed 4 bases, J shed 7 bases, and the junction held 1 base outside the gene matches. Germline assignment: CDR1 SGHDN and CDR2 FVKESK.

This chain uses TRBV7-9 with TRBJ2-1; perhaps TRBD1 as D (5 bases). The CDR3 sequence is 13 residues long. Germline CDR1 SEHNR, CDR2 FQNEAQ (reference sequence). V lost 5 bases, J lost 7 bases, and 12 bases lay in between. Here the CDR3 reads CASSPRAGNEQFF. Written as DNA, the CDR3 is TGTGCCAGCAGCCCCCGCGCAGGGAATGAGCAGTTCTTC.

This clone was observed a handful of times. CDR3 bases: TGTGCCAGTAGTATCCTAATGAACTACGAGCAGTACTTC. Translated: CASSILMNYEQYF. The gene calls are TRBV19 and TRBJ2-7, with D uncertain. The CDR3 covers 13 residues. Trimming pared 3 bases from V and 3 bases from J, leaving 9 bases between. Per germline, CDR1 LNHDA and CDR2 SQIVND (reference sequence).

The chain is built from TRBV6-5 and TRBJ1-6; D gene unclear. CDR3 length: 12 amino acids. V shed 8 bases and J shed 10 bases, with 12 bases lying between them. From germline, CDR1 is MNHEY and CDR2 SVGAGI. CDR3: CASSIAGSPLHF. The CDR3 DNA sequence: TGTGCCAGCTCGATAGCCGGGTCACCCCTCCACTTT.

The chain couples TRBV6-5 to TRBJ1-1; D remains ambiguous. V gave up 4 bases and J gave up 5 bases, with 17 bases separating them. The CDR3 has 15 residues. The germline V gene encodes CDR1 MNHEY and CDR2 SVGAGI. CDR3 loop: CASSFQPDGRTEAFF. The CDR3 region has the DNA TGTGCCAGCAGTTTTCAGCCTGACGGGAGGACTGAAGCTTTCTTT.

This clone was observed a handful of times. The chain has TRBV20-1 and TRBJ1-1; unclear D gene. CDR1 and CDR2 (germline): DFQATT, SNEGSKA (reference sequence). Trimming left V 6 bases short and J 7 bases short, with 9 bases between. This CDR3 spans 10 amino acids. The CDR3 loop is CSATDFEAFF. The CDR3 region has the DNA TGCAGTGCGACCGACTTTGAAGCTTTCTTT.